The rows below give T cell receptor beta chains drawn from one sample of a study of cytomegalovirus exposure and HLA in healthy donors. Libraries were prepared by immunoSEQ multiplex PCR; TCRdb keeps only in-frame clonotypes and omits some of them. Here the sample spans tens of thousands of clones, about three quarters being singletons. The sequenced sample consisted of PBMCs. Receptor source: a male donor in good health and CMV-seropositive. The CDR3 runs from the conserved cysteine through the conserved F or W. Each record gives: J gene, V gene, CDR3 length, CDR3 protein.

j_gene: -; v_gene: TRBV7-2; len: 15; CDR3aa: CASSFSGTGVNEQYF
j_gene: TRBJ1-1; v_gene: TRBV7-2; len: 16; CDR3aa: CASSPTGGPGRTEAFF
j_gene: TRBJ1-2; v_gene: TRBV25-1; len: 14; CDR3aa: CASSPDRFLNGYTF
j_gene: TRBJ2-5; v_gene: TRBV18; len: 12; CDR3aa: CASSPYQETQYF
j_gene: TRBJ1-5; v_gene: TRBV19; len: 14; CDR3aa: CATSVQGAHQPQHF
j_gene: TRBJ1-3; v_gene: TRBV9; len: 15; CDR3aa: CASSVDVSSGNTIYF
j_gene: TRBJ2-2; v_gene: TRBV4-1; len: 17; CDR3aa: CASSQRLPGQSTGELFF
j_gene: TRBJ2-1; v_gene: TRBV4-2; len: 16; CDR3aa: CASSQESSGSLDEQFF
j_gene: TRBJ2-1; v_gene: TRBV7-3; len: 16; CDR3aa: CASSLLGGGRNNEQFF
j_gene: TRBJ1-2; v_gene: TRBV7-9; len: 14; CDR3aa: CASSDRDRDYGYTF
j_gene: TRBJ2-2; v_gene: TRBV5-1; len: 17; CDR3aa: CASRSGLAGGNTGELFF
j_gene: TRBJ2-7; v_gene: TRBV9; len: 13; CDR3aa: CASSVALGYEQYF
j_gene: TRBJ2-1; v_gene: TRBV27; len: 14; CDR3aa: CASSFRRSSNEQFF
j_gene: TRBJ2-3; v_gene: TRBV11-2; len: 16; CDR3aa: CASSLLAGSSTDTQYF
j_gene: TRBJ1-2; v_gene: TRBV10-3; len: 14; CDR3aa: CAISLTGGNYGYTF
j_gene: TRBJ1-6; v_gene: TRBV27; len: 15; CDR3aa: CASSLTGGGNSPLHF
j_gene: TRBJ2-5; v_gene: TRBV27; len: 16; CDR3aa: CASRGLAGGPTGTQYF
j_gene: TRBJ2-7; v_gene: TRBV5-4; len: 17; CDR3aa: CASSSKTSGNSRREQYF
j_gene: TRBJ2-1; v_gene: TRBV6-5; len: 15; CDR3aa: CASSPPGGVHNEQFF
j_gene: TRBJ2-7; v_gene: TRBV27; len: 14; CDR3aa: CASSDQGHGYEQYF
j_gene: TRBJ2-7; v_gene: TRBV7-5; len: 16; CDR3aa: CVRSLYDRGPVYEQYF
j_gene: -; v_gene: TRBV7-3; len: 14; CDR3aa: CASSLSRDSYEQYF
j_gene: TRBJ2-7; v_gene: TRBV6-5; len: 13; CDR3aa: CASSYNRVYEQYF
j_gene: TRBJ2-2; v_gene: TRBV5-1; len: 15; CDR3aa: CASSWQGGSTGELFF
j_gene: TRBJ2-7; v_gene: TRBV27; len: 17; CDR3aa: CASSLTPPGDYGDEQYF
j_gene: TRBJ1-2; v_gene: TRBV6-6; len: 15; CDR3aa: CASSYSGTGDYGYTF
j_gene: TRBJ2-5; v_gene: TRBV10-1; len: 15; CDR3aa: CASSETTGHQETQYF
j_gene: TRBJ2-7; v_gene: TRBV5-6; len: 16; CDR3aa: CASSFSGRANSYEQYF
j_gene: TRBJ2-3; v_gene: TRBV9; len: 16; CDR3aa: CASSGRLAGVTDTQYF
j_gene: TRBJ2-2; v_gene: TRBV5-4; len: 16; CDR3aa: CASSLVAGAWTGELFF
j_gene: TRBJ1-2; v_gene: TRBV23-1; len: 16; CDR3aa: CASSPPGQGADYGYTF
j_gene: TRBJ2-1; v_gene: TRBV6-6; len: 15; CDR3aa: CASSDSFLTPWRKFF
j_gene: TRBJ2-5; v_gene: TRBV11-2; len: 13; CDR3aa: CASSSGIVETQYF
j_gene: TRBJ2-5; v_gene: TRBV9; len: 9; CDR3aa: CASTETQYF